This T cell receptor (beta chain) was recovered during a study of blood T cells in healthy people across ages. Study as a whole: For every two T cells, template switching captured about one barcoded beta molecule. Study results and caveats: Unsorted PBMCs blocked a conclusive comparison of naive and antigen-experienced cells.

A few counts support this clonotype. Its antigen is not known. Each sample had at least 6 million PBMCs isolated. A second about 7 to 12 cycle PCR used barcoded and J-beta primers. A single record per CDR3 protein comes from TCRdb applying MiXCR to the 5' RACE reads. Of almost 800,000 distinct CDR3 sequences in the sample, 58% were seen once. What was sequenced was blood. This receptor was identified in a man aged 25-45 years in good health.

The CDR3 coding sequence is TGTGCCAGCAGTTACTCCGGCCAGGGGGCTTACGAGCAGTACTTC. This gives the protein CASSYSGQGAYEQYF. This sequence joins TRBV6-5 and TRBJ2-7; 8 nucleotides agree with TRBD1. With 0 bases clipped from V and 4 bases from J, the junction kept 5 bases outside the gene matches. The germline gives CDR1 MNHEY, CDR2 SVGAGI. The CDR3 length is 15 residues.